This TCR beta chain was sequenced for a study of CD8 T cells in ankylosing spondylitis. This clonotype has a count of ten or more. Using its own MiXCR run on the 5' RACE reads, TCRdb lists one record per CDR3 protein. Found here are some 120,000 distinct CDR3 sequences, 7% of them singletons; the top ten hold about 12%. Germline values: CDR1 KGHSH, CDR2 LQKENI. V lost 0 bases and J lost 9, with 9 bases in between. The CDR3 covers 13 residues. The rearrangement uses TRBV18 and TRBJ2-1; unclear D gene. The sample consisted of blood, either unsorted or a sorted T cell fraction (not recorded which). This clonotype was obtained from a male donor with ankylosing spondylitis or in good health (not recorded which). The CDR3 loop reads CASSPPSRVEQFF. CDR3 DNA sequence: TGTGCCAGCTCACCACCGTCCCGTGTTGAGCAGTTCTTC.